Below, one TCR beta chain is given with its context. What it binds is not known. The entry originates in a study of T cell repertoires in cytomegalovirus infection. The overall study: Evidence of both CMV infection and a matching HLA type came from public TCR beta signatures. Study-wide findings and caveats: Cumulative frequency of public TCR beta families picked out carriers of CMV plus the relevant HLA. What dominated the ex vivo response were HLA-C-restricted CMV-specific TCR beta clonotypes.

TCRdb redid the calling of the reads with MiXCR, one entry per CDR3 protein. The sample records around 58,000 distinct CDR3 sequences, about 19% being singletons. V was trimmed by 2 bases and J by 0 bases, leaving 13 bases between them. CDR3 length: 17 amino acids. Germline CDR1 is MDHEN and CDR2 is SYDVKM. The chain combines TRBV28 with TRBJ2-2; D possibly corresponds to TRBD1 (5 bases). This material consisted of CD8+ T cells from cultured PBMCs, taken from culture after CMV antigen stimulation. The receptor was isolated from a human donor in good health (CMV status not recorded). Some clones in this sample may be carry-over from other donors' samples. The CDR3 nucleotides read TGTGCCAGCAGTTTAAATCCCCCAGGGACGAACACCGGGGAGCTGTTTTTT. It is translated as CASSLNPPGTNTGELFF.